Described below is a single T cell receptor beta chain sequence and its context. Its antigen is as yet unknown. These data originate in a study of T cell responses to AZD1222 COVID-19 vaccine. At the level of the study: Second doses that came at about 4 or about 12 weeks were put together.

V lost 5 bases and J 2 bases, leaving 14 bases between the germline ends. The germline CDR1 and CDR2 sequences are LNHNV and YYDKDF (reference sequence). The CDR3 is 15 residues long. Profiling relied on immunoSEQ multiplex PCR, and the TCRdb table lists in-frame clones only, not all of them. The sample contains roughly 160,000 clones, roughly 86% of which appear only once. Overall study findings and caveats: Donors were mostly white British, more females; clonal diversity possibly underestimated.

The chain uses TRBV15 and TRBJ2-3, with D maybe TRBD1 (5 bases). The sequencing used peripheral blood, collected on day 0 of AZD1222 vaccination. This receptor was obtained from an adult in good health. The CDR3 DNA reads as TGTGCCACCAGCTTGCAGCACAGGATCACAGATACGCAGTATTTT. This translates into CATSLQHRITDTQYF.